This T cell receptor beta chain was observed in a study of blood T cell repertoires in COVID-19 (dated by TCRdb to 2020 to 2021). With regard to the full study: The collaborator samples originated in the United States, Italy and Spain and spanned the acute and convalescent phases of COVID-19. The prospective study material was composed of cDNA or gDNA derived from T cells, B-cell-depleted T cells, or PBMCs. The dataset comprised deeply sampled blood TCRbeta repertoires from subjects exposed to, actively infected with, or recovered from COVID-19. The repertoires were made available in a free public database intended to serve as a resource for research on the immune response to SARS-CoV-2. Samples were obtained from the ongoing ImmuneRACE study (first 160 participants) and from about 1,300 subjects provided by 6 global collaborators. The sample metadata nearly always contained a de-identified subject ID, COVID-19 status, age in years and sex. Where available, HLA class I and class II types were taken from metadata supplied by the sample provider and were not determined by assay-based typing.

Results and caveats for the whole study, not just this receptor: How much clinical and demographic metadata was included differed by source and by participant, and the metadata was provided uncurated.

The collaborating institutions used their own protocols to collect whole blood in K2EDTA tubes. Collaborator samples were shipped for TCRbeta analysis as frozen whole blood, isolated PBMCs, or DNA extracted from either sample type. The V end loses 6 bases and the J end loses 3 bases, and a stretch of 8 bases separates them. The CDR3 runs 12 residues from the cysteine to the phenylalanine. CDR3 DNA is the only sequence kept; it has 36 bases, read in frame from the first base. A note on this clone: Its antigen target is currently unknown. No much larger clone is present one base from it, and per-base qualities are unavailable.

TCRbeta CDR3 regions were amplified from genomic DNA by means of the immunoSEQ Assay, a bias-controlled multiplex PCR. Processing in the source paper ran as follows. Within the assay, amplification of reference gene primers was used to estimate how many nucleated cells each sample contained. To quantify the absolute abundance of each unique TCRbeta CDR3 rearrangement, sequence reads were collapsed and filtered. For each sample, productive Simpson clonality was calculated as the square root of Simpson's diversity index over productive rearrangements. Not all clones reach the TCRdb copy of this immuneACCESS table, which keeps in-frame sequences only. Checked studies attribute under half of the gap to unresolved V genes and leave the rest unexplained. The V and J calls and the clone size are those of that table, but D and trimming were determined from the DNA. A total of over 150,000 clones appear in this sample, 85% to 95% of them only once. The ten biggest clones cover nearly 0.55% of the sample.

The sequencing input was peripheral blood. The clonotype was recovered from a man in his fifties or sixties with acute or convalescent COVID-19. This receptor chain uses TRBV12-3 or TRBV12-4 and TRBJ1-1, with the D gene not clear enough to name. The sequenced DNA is TGTGCCAGCAGCAGTACCGACACTGAAGCTTTCTTT. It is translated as CASSSTDTEAFF.